This T cell receptor beta chain was profiled in a study of shared clonotypes between healthy human individuals (dated by TCRdb to about 2020). With respect to the entire study: A couple of women and a few men aged 18 to 49 years were included in the cohort. For each donor, CD4 naive and CD4 memory were each run on three plates, CD8 naive on two plates, and CD8 memory on one plate. Between about 0.9 and 8.9 billion PBMCs per donor were obtained by leukapheresis. To estimate repertoire size and how much clonotypes are shared between individuals, the study performed deep sequencing of blood TCR repertoires from roughly five healthy adults. Different laboratories and diverse techniques were used to prepare libraries and sequence TCR repertoires, to increase sequencing depth and limit assay-specific biases. Broad study findings and their caveats: Compared with non-shared clonotypes, the clonotypes found in all four sorted-subset donors had higher generation probabilities. Based on pairwise subsampling, the degree of clonotype sharing among donors was expected to be affected by sequencing depth. Naive subsets generally had larger estimated clonotype richness than memory subsets did. Across several donors, about 4.5% of naive CD4, roughly 3.4% of naive CD8, 2.3% of memory CD4, and about 0.4% of memory CD8 clonotypes were shared. Sampling was restricted to blood, and TCR repertoires in tissue are likely to differ from TCR repertoires in blood. Because the study included only a small number of donors, the genetic and exposure-history diversity represented was limited. Even with the large sequencing depth, rarefaction of the sorted-subset datasets indicated that sequencing was incomplete.

Using the deep immunoSEQ assay, TCR CDR3 regions were amplified from genomic DNA by multiplex PCR. Extracted genomic DNA from each cell subset was spread evenly across all wells of several immunoSEQ 96-well plates, with each plate serving as a replicate. For sorted subsets, around 200 ng genomic DNA, equal to tens of thousands of T cell genomes, was loaded into each replicate PCR. Purified libraries were measured with a Qubit 3.0 fluorometer, size-checked on a Bioanalyzer 2100, and measured again with the KAPA Library Quantification kit. Each immunoSEQ 96-well plate was sequenced on its own single-read 150-cycle Illumina NextSeq 550 flow cell. The study's own analysis went as follows. The immunoSEQ output contained only junctional sequences without quality scores, so filtering could not match that applied to full-length reads. To assign V/J genes and CDR3, sequences were annotated against IMGT germline references using PyIR, a Python wrapper for IgBLAST v1.9. Reads with weak V/J assignments (E-value above 1e-6), missing CDR3, stop codons, out-of-frame junctions, or ambiguous translated residues were removed. V3J clonotypes were defined as sequences sharing an identical inferred V gene, J gene, and CDR3 amino acid sequence. To compute the percentage overlap between repertoires, the number of shared unique clonotypes was divided by the size of the smaller repertoire. RTK rarefaction, the Chao1 estimator, and Recon v2.1 estimates of unobserved clonotypes were used to assess repertoire richness. OLGA was used to compute generation probabilities for all TCRbeta clonotypes that the gDNA method yielded from a handful of donors. The immuneACCESS repertoire file appears here via TCRdb, limited to in-frame rearrangements. These files lack a portion of the clones; in checked studies, under half of the deficit traces to unresolved V genes, and the cause of the others is not known. That table gives V, J and clone size, and the DNA gave D and trimming. This sample holds a few million clones; over 85% were observed only once. Approximately 0.4% of the sample is in the top ten clones.

As concerns this clone: Its cognate antigen has yet to be identified. No per-base quality is available; no much larger clone lies one base away. Other DNA sequences in the sample encode the same CDR3.

Healthy HIV-negative adults with no recently reported acute infections or vaccinations were included as donors. Every donor was a Caucasian adult residing in Nashville, Tennessee, USA. CD4+ T cells were enriched by magnetic negative selection, after which naive cells were positively selected on CD45RA and the negative fraction was taken as the memory subset. Blood was collected by leukapheresis, and PBMCs were isolated by Ficoll-Histopaque density gradient centrifugation and then cryopreserved in liquid nitrogen vapor phase. Analytical flow cytometry was used to check the purity and quantity of every magnetically sorted T cell population. Genomic DNA was isolated from every sorted fraction and measured by UV absorbance on a Nanodrop 2000c. This clonotype was sampled from a man aged 18 to 35 in good health. Some clones in this sample may be carry-over from other donors' samples. The source material was naive CD4+ T cells from PBMCs. What this sample's cell subset or site label stands for: CD45RA+ positively selected.

The CDR3 corresponds to CASSVVGGDTEAFF. The nucleotides read TGTGCCAGCAGCGTAGTGGGGGGGGACACTGAAGCTTTCTTT. The chain is encoded by TRBV9 joined to TRBJ1-1; possibly the D gene is TRBD1, per 5 matching bases. The junction carries 9 bases between V and J, which are trimmed by 0 bases and 3 bases respectively. As encoded in the germline V gene, CDR1 is SGDLS while CDR2 is YYNGEE. The CDR3 measures 14 amino acids from cysteine to phenylalanine. The retained sequence is limited to the CDR3, 42 bases, with the frame set at the first base.